These T cell receptor beta chains were read from a single sample in a study of OX40 agonist ivuxolimab in advanced cancers. Clones were sequenced by immunoSEQ multiplex PCR, and TCRdb holds only the in-frame ones, with some missing. The profile covers about 77,000 clones, with around 86% appearing a single time and less than 0.75% taken by the ten largest. This sample comprised CD4+ or CD8+ T cells sorted from blood, obtained in a trial of the OX40 agonist ivuxolimab. All receptors derive from an adult with an advanced solid tumor such as melanoma, head and neck, liver or kidney cancer. Both conserved end residues are part of each CDR3. D genes are given only for firm matches. Rows give clone size only sometimes, using once, few, many, or a class for an expanded clone.

d_gene,abundance,j_gene,v_gene,CDR3aa,CDR3nt
-,-,TRBJ1-4,TRBV9,CASSVDWVHEKLFF,TGTGCCAGCAGCGTAGATTGGGTCCATGAAAAACTGTTTTTT
-,few,TRBJ1-1,TRBV30,CAWSVLGYEAFF,TGTGCCTGGAGTGTACTAGGGTATGAGGCTTTCTTT
TRBD1,once,TRBJ1-5,TRBV7-2,CASSLALRQGAILNQPQHF,TGTGCCAGCAGCTTAGCGCTCCGACAGGGGGCGATTTTAAATCAGCCCCAGCATTTT
TRBD1,-,TRBJ1-4,TRBV4-3,CASSQDGTGDRVQEKLFF,TGCGCCAGCAGCCAAGATGGCACAGGGGATCGAGTCCAAGAAAAACTGTTTTTT
-,-,TRBJ2-5,TRBV4-1,CASSQPDLETQYF,TGCGCCAGCAGCCAACCAGATTTAGAGACCCAGTACTTC
-,-,TRBJ1-2,TRBV19,CASSIAGRGPNYGYTF,TGTGCCAGTAGTATTGCTGGGAGGGGACCTAACTATGGCTACACCTTC
-,-,TRBJ2-2,TRBV7-2,CASSSNTYGELFF,TGTGCCAGCAGCTCCAACACTTACGGGGAGCTGTTTTTT
-,few,TRBJ2-2,TRBV6-5,CASSYSIVRETGELFF,TGTGCCAGCAGTTACTCGATAGTTAGGGAAACCGGGGAGCTGTTTTTT
-,-,TRBJ2-1,TRBV5-6,CASSRVSSENEQFF,TGTGCCAGCAGCCGGGTGAGTAGCGAGAATGAGCAGTTCTTC
TRBD1,-,TRBJ1-2,TRBV19,CASRRPGTGGDYGYTF,TGTGCCAGTAGGCGTCCCGGGACAGGGGGCGACTATGGCTACACCTTC
-,once,TRBJ2-7,TRBV6-1,CASSDLYEQYF,TGTGCCAGCAGTGATCTGTACGAGCAGTACTTC
TRBD1,-,TRBJ1-5,TRBV5-1,CASSPGQGGNQPQHF,TGCGCCAGCAGCCCGGGACAGGGTGGCAATCAGCCCCAGCATTTT
-,-,TRBJ1-6,TRBV6-5,CASSYGLGSYNSPLHF,TGTGCCAGCAGTTACGGTCTGGGTTCCTATAATTCACCCCTCCACTTT
-,-,TRBJ1-1,TRBV18,CASSPPRGGGVNTEAFF,TGTGCCAGCTCACCACCACGGGGAGGGGGAGTGAACACTGAAGCTTTCTTT
TRBD1,-,TRBJ1-2,TRBV2,CASRGFTGGDEDGYTF,TGTGCCAGCAGAGGATTTACAGGGGGCGACGAGGATGGCTACACCTTC
-,-,TRBJ2-6,TRBV7-9,CASTQGAGANVLTF,TGTGCCAGCACACAGGGAGCTGGGGCCAACGTCCTGACTTTC
-,-,TRBJ1-1,TRBV29-1,CSVTDFYSEAFF,TGCAGCGTTACCGACTTTTACTCTGAAGCTTTCTTT
TRBD1,-,TRBJ2-1,TRBV5-1,CASSPVGTGVNEQFF,TGCGCCAGCAGCCCGGTGGGGACAGGGGTCAATGAGCAGTTCTTC
-,-,TRBJ2-5,TRBV30,CAWSVRGAKYF,TGTGCCTGGAGTGTAAGGGGGGCAAAGTACTTC
-,few,TRBJ1-1,TRBV10-3,CAISDLDTNTEAFF,TGTGCCATCAGTGATCTGGACACGAACACTGAAGCTTTCTTT